This TCR beta chain was documented in a study of shared clonotypes between healthy human individuals. Study overall: CD4 naive and memory got three plates each, CD8 naive two, CD8 memory one. Whole-study results and caveats: The researchers took only blood, and tissue repertoires probably look different. Naive subsets, compared against memory subsets, generally had larger estimated richness values.

Study processing details: Filtering differed since immunoSEQ provided only junctions, with no quality scores. Repertoires were generated with immunoSEQ multiplex PCR, while TCRdb's copy carries only in-frame clones and drops some. D and trimming come from the DNA, and the V and J calls and clone size come from that table. The table lists roughly 2 million clones, approximately 96% of them singletons. As for this clone: Its antigen is not identified.

This TCR was recovered from a man younger than 35 in good health. The specimen sequenced was naive CD4+ T cells sorted from blood. As to subset: CD45RA+ positively selected.

The CDR3 DNA follows: TGTGCCAGTAGTCCATCGGGACAGGGCTATAATTCACCCCTCCACTTT. Translation gives CASSPSGQGYNSPLHF. The gene calls are TRBV19 and TRBJ1-6; 9 nucleotides match TRBD1. CDR1 is LNHDA, CDR2 SQIVND, per germline (reference sequence). This CDR3 has 16 residues. The trim removed 5 bases at V and 3 bases at J, leaving 5 bases unmatched.